The clone carrying this TCR beta chain has only one observation. The sample comes from a study of CD8 T cells in Susac syndrome. Germline CDR1 SNHLY, CDR2 FYNNEI. The CDR3 is 13 amino acids. Between the trimmed V and J ends, which lost 5 bases and 5 bases, there was a span of 13 bases. Reverse transcription of roughly 0.5 to 1 ug RNA was performed with random hexamers. TCRdb passed the immunoSEQ multiplex PCR reads through MiXCR, listing each CDR3 protein once. Altogether a few hundred thousand distinct CDR3 sequences are present, 95% being singletons, with the ten largest covering 0.095%. This sequence joins TRBV2 and TRBJ2-7, with D maybe TRBD1 (6 bases). This receptor was identified in a human donor with multiple sclerosis. Sequencing used CD4+ T cells from PBMCs. The DNA for the CDR3 is TGTGCCAGCAGTACCACAGGGTGGAACGAGCAGTACTTC. Residues: CASSTTGWNEQYF.